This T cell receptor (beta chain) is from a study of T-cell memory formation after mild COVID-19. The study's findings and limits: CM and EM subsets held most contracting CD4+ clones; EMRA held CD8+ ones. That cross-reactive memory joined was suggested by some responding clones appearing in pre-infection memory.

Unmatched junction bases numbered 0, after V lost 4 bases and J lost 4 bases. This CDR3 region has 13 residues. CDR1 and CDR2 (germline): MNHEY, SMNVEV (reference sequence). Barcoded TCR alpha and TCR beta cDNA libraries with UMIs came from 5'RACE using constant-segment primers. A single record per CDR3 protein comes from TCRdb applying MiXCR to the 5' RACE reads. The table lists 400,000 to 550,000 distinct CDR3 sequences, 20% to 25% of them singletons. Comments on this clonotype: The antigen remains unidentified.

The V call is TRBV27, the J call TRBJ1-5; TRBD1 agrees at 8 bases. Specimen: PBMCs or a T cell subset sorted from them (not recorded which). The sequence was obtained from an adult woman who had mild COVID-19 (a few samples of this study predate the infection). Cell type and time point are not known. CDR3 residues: CASSWTGNQPQHF. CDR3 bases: TGTGCCAGCAGTTGGACAGGGAATCAGCCCCAGCATTTT.